This TCR beta chain was captured by sequencing in a study of cytomegalovirus exposure and HLA in healthy donors. Study in general: HLA-typed donors contributed 65 million to 85 million unique TCRs, which were held in an early data release. Whole-study findings and limits: According to an earlier analysis, most TCR beta V segments yielded productive rearrangements about 87% or about 30% of the time. HLA-A and HLA-B allele assignments for most subjects were reportedly predicted accurately using TCR beta sequences. While the bulk of TCR sequences proved rare, some public TCRs turned up in many donors.

Germline CDR1 is SQVTM and CDR2 is ANQGSEA. The V end lost 4 bases, the J end lost 1 base, and 13 bases lay between the germline ends. This CDR3 spans 15 amino acids. The PCR was carried out with 60 Vbeta primers and 13 Jbeta primers. This table comes from immunoSEQ multiplex PCR, and its TCRdb copy is limited to in-frame clones, with some not included. The data hold about 190,000 clones, with 87% observed a single time. A word on this clone: The antigen remains unidentified.

The sequencing sample was made of PBMCs. The sequence came from a boy under 10 years old in good health and CMV-seronegative. The chain employs TRBV29-1 and TRBJ2-2; D call uncertain. CDR3 protein: CSVGGRVENTGELFF. The CDR3 nucleotides are TGCAGCGTTGGAGGCCGCGTCGAGAACACCGGGGAGCTGTTTTTT.